The 4 T cell receptor beta chains below were found in one sample sequenced in a study of cytomegalovirus exposure and HLA in healthy donors. 13 Jbeta primers and 60 Vbeta primers were used for the PCR. The table came from immunoSEQ multiplex PCR; TCRdb's copy has only in-frame clones and leaves some out. This listing includes around 120,000 clones. Sequenced sample: PBMCs. Source of these receptors: a man between 18 and 29 years old in good health and CMV-seronegative.

This rearrangement joins TRBV9 to TRBJ1-1; tentatively, D is TRBD1 (5 bases). The V end lost 0 bases, the J end lost 0 bases, and 9 bases lay between the germline ends. The CDR3 sequence is 15 residues long. Germline CDR1 and CDR2: SGDLS and YYNGEE. The CDR3 here is CASSVVAGMNTEAFF. In DNA form, the CDR3 reads TGTGCCAGCAGCGTAGTTGCAGGGATGAACACTGAAGCTTTCTTT.

The V call is TRBV6-5, the J call TRBJ1-3; D gene unclear. Per the germline V gene, CDR1 is MNHEY and CDR2 is SVGAGI. The CDR3 is 15 amino acids. V was clipped by 5 bases and J by 0 bases, with 11 bases between them. The CDR3 nucleotides read TGTGCCAGCAGTACCGGGTCCCACTCTGGAAACACCATATATTTT. Amino acids: CASSTGSHSGNTIYF.

The J gene is TRBJ1-1, the V gene TRBV6-1, with a possible D match to TRBD1 (5 bases). Per the germline V gene, CDR1 is MNHNS and CDR2 is SASEGT. Trimming cost V 7 bases and J 11 bases, with 8 bases left between them. This CDR3 has 9 residues. The CDR3 DNA reads TGTGCCAGCAATTGGGGCGCTTTCTTT. Its protein is CASNWGAFF.

This rearrangement joins TRBV19 to TRBJ1-6, with TRBD1 identical over 9 bases. The CDR3 loop spans 13 amino acids. V lost 7 bases, J lost 7 bases, and 2 bases stayed unmatched. In germline, CDR1 is LNHDA, CDR2 SQIVND (reference sequence). In DNA form, the CDR3 reads TGTGCCAGTACCGGGACAGGGAATTCACCCCTCCACTTT. Residues: CASTGTGNSPLHF.